Shown below are 8 T cell receptor beta chains from a single sample sequenced in a study of blood T cell repertoires in COVID-19. Sequencing was performed with immunoSEQ multiplex PCR; in TCRdb, only in-frame clones are kept and a portion is missing. The top ten hold about 3.2% of the sample, which has fewer than 350,000 clones, about four fifths seen once. The sample taken for sequencing was peripheral blood. Receptors originate from a woman aged 55-69 years with active or convalescent COVID-19.

The rearrangement uses TRBV15 and TRBJ2-3, with a tentative D call TRBD1 (7 bases). V was trimmed by 5 bases and J by 4 bases, leaving 22 bases between them. Germline CDR1 and CDR2: LNHNV and YYDKDF (reference sequence). This CDR3 has 17 amino acids. CDR3 bases: TGTGCCACCAGCCGCGGGGACAGCCTTAACCTGGCAGATACGCAGTATTTT. Translated: CATSRGDSLNLADTQYF.

The V and J genes are TRBV18 and TRBJ2-5; TRBD2 agrees at 9 bases. V lost 3 bases, J lost 5 bases, and 4 bases stayed unmatched. This CDR3 contains 14 residues. The germline V gene has CDR1 KGHSH and CDR2 LQKENI. CDR3 bases: TGTGCCAGCTCACCCGTAGCGGGGGTGGAGACCCAGTACTTC. Translating gives CASSPVAGVETQYF.

As to this clone: Other DNA sequences in this sample translate to the same CDR3. The rearrangement links TRBV7-3 to TRBJ2-3; no clear D gene. The CDR3 runs to 13 residues. Germline-derived CDR1 and CDR2 are SGHTA and FQGTGA. Between the trimmed V and J ends, which lost 2 bases and 0 bases, there was a span of 3 bases. CDR3 sequence (DNA): TGTGCCAGCAGCTTATCTAGCACAGATACGCAGTATTTT. Amino acids: CASSLSSTDTQYF.

This sequence joins TRBV6-2 or TRBV6-3 and TRBJ1-2; D gene unclear. CDR1 and CDR2 from the germline V gene are MNHEY and SVGEGT. V was clipped by 0 bases and J by 2 bases, with 16 bases between them. This CDR3 has 17 residues. The CDR3 here is CASSYSAGGLHNYGYTF. As DNA, the CDR3 is TGTGCCAGCAGTTACTCGGCGGGCGGTCTCCACAACTATGGCTACACCTTC.

V and J are TRBV19 and TRBJ1-5; TRBD1 matches at 7 bases. V lost 6 bases, J lost 3 bases, and 8 bases stayed unmatched. The germline CDR1 and CDR2 sequences are LNHDA and SQIVND (reference sequence). The CDR3 runs to 15 residues. The CDR3, as DNA: TGTGCCAGTAGGGAGACAGGGCGCTACAATCAGCCCCAGCATTTT. Residues: CASRETGRYNQPQHF.

V gene TRBV5-6 combines with J gene TRBJ1-2; D possibly corresponds to TRBD1 (6 bases). Germline V gene lookup returns CDR1 SGHDT and CDR2 YYEEEE. Deletions cut 4 bases from V and 0 bases from J, with 10 bases between. The CDR3 has 14 residues. DNA for the CDR3: TGTGCCAGCAGCCGGACAGTAGCTAACTATGGCTACACCTTC. This codes for CASSRTVANYGYTF.

This clone has a single count. The CDR3 protein is CASSLGSGEKLFF. DNA for the CDR3: TGTGCCAGCTCATTAGGATCGGGTGAAAAACTGTTTTTT. The J gene is TRBJ1-4, the V gene TRBV12-3 or TRBV12-4; D is unresolved. The CDR3 has 13 residues. The V gene lost 8 bases and the J gene lost 7 bases, with 14 bases spanning the gap.

The chain has TRBV24-1 and TRBJ2-1; TRBD2 matches 14 bases. Trimming cost V 4 bases and J 6 bases; bases outside gene matches: 4. This CDR3 contains 16 residues. Looked up from germline, CDR1 is KGHDR and CDR2 is SFDVKD. The CDR3 bases are TGTGCCACCAGTGACTCAGGGACTAGCGGGGGCAATGAGCAGTTCTTC. Encoded protein: CATSDSGTSGGNEQFF.